This T cell receptor (beta chain) originates from a study of T cells of healthy individuals (dated by TCRdb to 2016 to 2018). In its sample, this clonotype was seen many times. The target of this receptor is not known. Per-base qualities were not stored, and no clone one base away is much larger. Libraries came from 5' RACE. The reads were generated on an Illumina MiSeq. TCRdb handled the public reads itself, with Q25 trimming in fastp and clone calling in MiXCR, and kept productive beta chains. Records with the same CDR3 protein are collapsed into one entry carrying the most frequent genes and DNA. This sample comprises 41,000 or so distinct CDR3 sequences, about 4.5% of them detected only once. The ten largest clones add up to less than 9.5% of the sample. This TCR was sampled from a human donor in good health.

The DNA reads as follows: TGTGCCAGCAGTCGCGTTTTCACTGAAGCTTTCTTT. Protein translation: CASSRVFTEAFF. The chain is encoded by TRBV6-2 or TRBV6-3 joined to TRBJ1-1; there is no confident call for the D gene. CDR3 length: 12 amino acids, cysteine to phenylalanine. Only the CDR3 portion is preserved as DNA: 36 bases, with reading frame beginning at the first base. V gives up 5 bases and J gives up 4 bases, and the segment between their germline ends measures 8 bases. Looking up the germline V gene yields CDR1 MNHEY and CDR2 SVGEGT.